This T cell receptor beta chain was sequenced during a study of blood T cells in healthy people across ages. There are 11 residues in the CDR3. The V gene's germline CDR1 is LNHNV and CDR2 YYDKDF (reference sequence). V lost 8 bases and J lost 11, with 15 bases in between. Then a second PCR, running roughly 7 to 11 cycles, was carried out with a sample-barcoded 5' primer and a J-beta primer mix. TCRdb recomputed calls from the 5' RACE reads with MiXCR, one row per CDR3 protein. This table holds about 930,000 distinct CDR3 sequences, 25% to 35% found once. This clonotype was counted only a few times. A much larger clone lies a single base off, so this may be a read error. This same sample was also part of a study on T cells of mothers and their children. From that study: The entire RNA extract went into cDNA synthesis at approximately 1.5 ug per 15 ul.

The gene calls are TRBV15 and TRBJ2-5; D call uncertain. Specimen: blood. This receptor was taken from a woman in her thirties or forties in good health. The chain's CDR3 is CATGTNIEQYF. The CDR3 bases are TGTGCCACCGGAACGAATATTGAGCAGTACTTC.